This TCR beta chain appears in the sequencing data of a study of cytomegalovirus exposure and HLA in healthy donors. Background on the study: Approximately 80 million unique TCRs from HLA-typed donors were held in an early data release.

To note about this clone: The antigen is undetermined.

Germline assignment: CDR1 SGHDT and CDR2 YYEEEE. The CDR3 extends over 11 amino acids. Study-level points and caveats: Indistinguishable V segments such as TRBV6-2 and TRBV6-3 were excluded. Evidence from a later analysis indicated that most CMV-associated TCR beta chains looked HLA-restricted.

Primers for the PCR totalled 60 Vbeta and 13 Jbeta. Profiling relied on immunoSEQ multiplex PCR, and the TCRdb table lists in-frame clones only, not all of them. The sample lists about 140,000 clones, approximately 80% occurring once. The chain couples TRBV5-6 to TRBJ2-5; D call uncertain. The DNA end favors TRBJ2-7, so the J call may be wrong. The TCR originated in a male donor in good health and CMV-seropositive. Sequencing input: PBMCs. CDR3 DNA sequence: TGTGCCAGCAGCTTAGGCGGCGAGCAGTACTTC. Its translation: CASSLGGEQYF.